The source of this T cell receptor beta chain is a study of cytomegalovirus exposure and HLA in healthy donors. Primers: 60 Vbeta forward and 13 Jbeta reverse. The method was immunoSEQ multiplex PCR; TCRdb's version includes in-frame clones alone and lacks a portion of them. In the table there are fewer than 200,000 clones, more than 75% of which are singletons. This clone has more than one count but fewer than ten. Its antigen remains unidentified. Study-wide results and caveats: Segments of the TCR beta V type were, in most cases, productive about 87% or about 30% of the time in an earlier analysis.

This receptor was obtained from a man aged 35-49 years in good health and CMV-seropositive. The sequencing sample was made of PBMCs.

The CDR3 DNA sequence: TGTGCCAGCAGCCAATGGCGAGGGGGCCCTTACTATGGCTACACCTTC. Amino acid sequence: CASSQWRGGPYYGYTF. The V and J genes are TRBV7-2 and TRBJ1-2; 7 bases are a match to TRBD1. The germline gives CDR1 SGHTA, CDR2 FQGNSA. The CDR3 contains 16 residues. J gave up 3 bases and V 5 bases, and 12 bases lay outside the gene matches.